This TCR beta chain was identified during a study of blood T cell repertoires in COVID-19. Germline V gene lookup returns CDR1 MGHRA and CDR2 YSYEKL. The CDR3 totals 15 residues. The ends were cut back, 4 bases at V and 2 bases at J, with 11 bases in the middle. Data came from immunoSEQ multiplex PCR; TCRdb stores just in-frame clones and leaves some out. The sample shows 90,000 or so clones, approximately 91% of them seen only once. This chain joins TRBV4-1 and TRBJ2-2, with a weak D call TRBD2 (6 bases). Specimen: peripheral blood. The TCR originated in a man in his sixties with COVID-19, enrolled during active disease. DNA for the CDR3: TGCGCCAGCAGCCGAGCCGGGACTAACACCGGGGAGCTGTTTTTT. It yields the protein CASSRAGTNTGELFF.